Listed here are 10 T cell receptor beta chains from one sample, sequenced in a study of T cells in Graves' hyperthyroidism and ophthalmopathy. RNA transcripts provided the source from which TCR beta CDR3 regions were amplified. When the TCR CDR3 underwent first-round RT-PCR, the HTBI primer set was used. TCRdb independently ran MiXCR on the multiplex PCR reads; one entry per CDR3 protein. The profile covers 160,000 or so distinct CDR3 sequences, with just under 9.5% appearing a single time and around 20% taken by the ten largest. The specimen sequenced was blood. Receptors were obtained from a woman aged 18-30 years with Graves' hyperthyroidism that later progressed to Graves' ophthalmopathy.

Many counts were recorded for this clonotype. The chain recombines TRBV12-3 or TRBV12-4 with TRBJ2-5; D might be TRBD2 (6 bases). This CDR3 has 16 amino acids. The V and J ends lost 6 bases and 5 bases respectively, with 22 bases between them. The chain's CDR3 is CASRRSRVLRGETQYF. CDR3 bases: TGTGCCAGCAGGCGATCCAGGGTTTTGCGGGGTGAGACCCAGTACTTC.

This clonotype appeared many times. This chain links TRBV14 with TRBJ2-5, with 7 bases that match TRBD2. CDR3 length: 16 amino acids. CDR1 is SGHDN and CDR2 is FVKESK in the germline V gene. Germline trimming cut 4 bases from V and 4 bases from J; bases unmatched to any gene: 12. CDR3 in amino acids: CASSPNGWLAVETQYF. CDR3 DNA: TGTGCCAGCAGCCCCAACGGTTGGCTAGCGGTAGAGACCCAGTACTTC.

CDR3 DNA sequence: TGTGCCAGCAGTTCGGCTCCGAACACTGAAGCTTTCTTT. The encoded protein is CASSSAPNTEAFF. The chain uses TRBV12-3 or TRBV12-4 and TRBJ1-1; D is uncertain. The CDR3 totals 13 residues. Trimming left V 4 bases short and J 1 base short, with 7 bases between.

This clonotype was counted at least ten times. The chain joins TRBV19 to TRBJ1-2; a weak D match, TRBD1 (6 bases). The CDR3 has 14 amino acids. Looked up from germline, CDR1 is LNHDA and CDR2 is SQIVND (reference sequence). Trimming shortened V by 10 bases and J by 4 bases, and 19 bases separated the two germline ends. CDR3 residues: CATKRTVGPYGYTF. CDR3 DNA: TGTGCCACGAAAAGGACAGTCGGTCCCTATGGCTACACCTTC.

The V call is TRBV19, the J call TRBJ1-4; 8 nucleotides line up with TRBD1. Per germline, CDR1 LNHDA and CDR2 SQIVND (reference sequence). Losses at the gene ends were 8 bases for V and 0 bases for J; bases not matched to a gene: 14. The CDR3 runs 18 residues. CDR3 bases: TGTGCCAGTCGTGGACAGGGAGCCATAGTTGCAACTAATGAAAAACTGTTTTTT. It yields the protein CASRGQGAIVATNEKLFF.

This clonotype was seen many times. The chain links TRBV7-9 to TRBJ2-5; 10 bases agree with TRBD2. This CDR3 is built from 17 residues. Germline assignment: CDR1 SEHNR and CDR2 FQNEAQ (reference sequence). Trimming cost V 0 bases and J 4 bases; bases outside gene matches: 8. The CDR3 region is CASSLALQRGGRETQYF. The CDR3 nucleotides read TGTGCCAGCAGCTTAGCGCTTCAGCGGGGGGGCCGAGAGACCCAGTACTTC.

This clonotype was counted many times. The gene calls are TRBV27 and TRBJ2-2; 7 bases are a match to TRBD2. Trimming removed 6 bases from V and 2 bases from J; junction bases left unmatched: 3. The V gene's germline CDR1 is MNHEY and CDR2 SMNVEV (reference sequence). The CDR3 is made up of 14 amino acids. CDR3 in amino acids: CASRRLANTGELFF. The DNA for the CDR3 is TGTGCCAGCAGACGACTAGCTAACACCGGGGAGCTGTTTTTT.

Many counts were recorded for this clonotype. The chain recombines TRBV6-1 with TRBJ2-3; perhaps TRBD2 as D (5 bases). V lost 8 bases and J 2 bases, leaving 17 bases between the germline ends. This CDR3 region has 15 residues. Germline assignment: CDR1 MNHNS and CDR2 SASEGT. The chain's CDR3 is CASSFGDPTTDTQYF. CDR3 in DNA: TGTGCCAGCTCTTTCGGGGATCCGACCACAGATACGCAGTATTTT.

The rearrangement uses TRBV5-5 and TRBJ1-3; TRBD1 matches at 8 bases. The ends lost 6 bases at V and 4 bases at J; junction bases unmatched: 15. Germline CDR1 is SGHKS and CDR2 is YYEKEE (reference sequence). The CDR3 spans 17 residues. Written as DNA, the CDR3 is TGTGCCAGCATCCTCGGGGGACAGGAGCCAATCGGAAACACCATATATTTT. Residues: CASILGGQEPIGNTIYF.

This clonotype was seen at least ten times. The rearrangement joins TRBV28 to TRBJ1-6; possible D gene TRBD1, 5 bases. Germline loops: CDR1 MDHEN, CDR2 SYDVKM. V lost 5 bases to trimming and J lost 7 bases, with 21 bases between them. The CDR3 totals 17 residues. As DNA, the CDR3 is TGTGCCAGCAGTACACCGGTCCTGGGGGGAAAAAATTCACCCCTCCACTTT. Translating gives CASSTPVLGGKNSPLHF.